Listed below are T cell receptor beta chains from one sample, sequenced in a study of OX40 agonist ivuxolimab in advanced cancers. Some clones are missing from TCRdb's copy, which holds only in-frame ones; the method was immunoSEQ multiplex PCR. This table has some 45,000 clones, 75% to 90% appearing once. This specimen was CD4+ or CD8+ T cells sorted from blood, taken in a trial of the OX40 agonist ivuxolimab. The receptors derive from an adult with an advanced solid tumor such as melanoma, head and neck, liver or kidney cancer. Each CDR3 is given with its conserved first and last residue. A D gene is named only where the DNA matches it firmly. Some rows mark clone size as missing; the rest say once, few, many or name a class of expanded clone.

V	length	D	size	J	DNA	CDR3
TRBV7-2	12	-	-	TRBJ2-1	TGTGCCAGCAGCTTAGTCCGGGATGAGCAGTTCTTC	CASSLVRDEQFF
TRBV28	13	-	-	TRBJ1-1	TGTGCCAGCAGTGTACAGGGGAACACTGAAGCTTTCTTT	CASSVQGNTEAFF
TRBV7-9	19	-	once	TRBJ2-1	TGTGCCAGCAGCTTAACCATTGGGTGGCGCGTAAAATCCTACAATGAGCAGTTCTTC	CASSLTIGWRVKSYNEQFF
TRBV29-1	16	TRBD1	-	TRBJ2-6	TGCAGCGTCGGACAGGGGGTCAACTCTGGGGCCAACGTCCTGACTTTC	CSVGQGVNSGANVLTF
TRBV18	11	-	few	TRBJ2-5	TGTGCCAGCTCACCCCAAGAGACCCAGTACTTC	CASSPQETQYF
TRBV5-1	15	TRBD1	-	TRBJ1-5	TGCGCCAGCAGCTTGGAGGGGGACAGGGGTCAGCCCCAGCATTTT	CASSLEGDRGQPQHF
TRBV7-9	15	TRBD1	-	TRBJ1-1	TGTGCCAGCAGCTTACGTAGGACAGGGTACACTGAAGCTTTCTTT	CASSLRRTGYTEAFF
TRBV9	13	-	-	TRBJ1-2	TGTGCCAGCAGCGACAGACCTAACTATGGCTACACCTTC	CASSDRPNYGYTF
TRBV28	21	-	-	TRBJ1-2	TGTGCCAGCAGTTTAGGGTTTCGGTTCTCGGACACGGGAGTTCAAGAAGTTGGCTACACCTTC	CASSLGFRFSDTGVQEVGYTF
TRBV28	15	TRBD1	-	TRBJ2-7	TGTGCCAGCAGGGGGTCCGGGACAGGGGCCTACGAGCAGTACTTC	CASRGSGTGAYEQYF
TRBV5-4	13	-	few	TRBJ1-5	TGTGCCAGCAGCTTCGACAGCAATCAGCCCCAGCATTTT	CASSFDSNQPQHF
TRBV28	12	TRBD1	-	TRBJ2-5	TGTGCCGGACAGGGGGCGGAGGAGACCCAGTACTTC	CAGQGAEETQYF
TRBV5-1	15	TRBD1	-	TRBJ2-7	TGCGCCAGCAGCTTGGACGGGACAGGGGTCGACGAGCAGTACTTC	CASSLDGTGVDEQYF
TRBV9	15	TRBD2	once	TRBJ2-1	TGTGCCAGCAGCGTAGCGGCGGGGGGGCACAATGAGCAGTTCTTC	CASSVAAGGHNEQFF
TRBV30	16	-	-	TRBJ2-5	TGTGCCTGGAGTGGGGGGACCCTAGTTGGGGTAGAGACCCAGTACTTC	CAWSGGTLVGVETQYF
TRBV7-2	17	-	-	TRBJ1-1	TGTGCCAGCAGCGAACTTAGACAGACCTTTCCGAACACTGAAGCTTTCTTT	CASSELRQTFPNTEAFF
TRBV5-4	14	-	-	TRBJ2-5	TGTGCCAGCAGCTTGGGAGGACAACAAGAGACCCAGTACTTC	CASSLGGQQETQYF
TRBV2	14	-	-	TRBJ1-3	TGTGCCAGCAGTGATGCAGTGGGGGCGGACACCATATATTTT	CASSDAVGADTIYF
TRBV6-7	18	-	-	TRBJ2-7	TGTGCCAGCAGTTACTCACCAGTGGAGGGGTGTGGATCCTACGAGCAGTACTTC	CASSYSPVEGCGSYEQYF
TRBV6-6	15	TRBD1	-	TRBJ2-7	TGTGCCAGCAGGCTTTCCGGGACAGGGGGCAACGAGCAGTACTTC	CASRLSGTGGNEQYF
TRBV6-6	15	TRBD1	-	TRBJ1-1	TGTGCCAGCAGTTACTCCACAGGGGGCTGGGCTGAAGCTTTCTTT	CASSYSTGGWAEAFF
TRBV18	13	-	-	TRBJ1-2	TGTGCCAGCTCACCACGAGACAGTGAAGGCTACACCTTC	CASSPRDSEGYTF
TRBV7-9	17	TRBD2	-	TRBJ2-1	TGTGCCAGCAGCTTCGGTTTGGGACTAAACAACTACAATGAGCAGTTCTTC	CASSFGLGLNNYNEQFF
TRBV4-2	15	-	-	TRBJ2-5	TGTGCCAGCAGCCAAGATCGGTGGAGTCAAGAGACCCAGTACTTC	CASSQDRWSQETQYF
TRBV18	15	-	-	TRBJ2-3	TGTGCCAGCTCACCACCGTCAGACCCTTCAGATACGCAGTATTTT	CASSPPSDPSDTQYF
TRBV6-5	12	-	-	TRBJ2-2	TGTGCCAGCAGTTACTGGGGCGGGGAGCTGTTTTTT	CASSYWGGELFF
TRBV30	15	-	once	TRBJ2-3	TGTGCCTGGAGTGTCGGAGCAGGGTCGTCGGATACGCAGTATTTT	CAWSVGAGSSDTQYF
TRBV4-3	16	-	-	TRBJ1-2	TGCGCCAGCAGCCAAGACGTAGGCCTGGAGGGCTATGGCTACACCTTC	CASSQDVGLEGYGYTF
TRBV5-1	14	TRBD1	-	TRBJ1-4	TGCGCCAGCAGCTCCACAGGGGGGGGTGAAAAACTGTTTTTT	CASSSTGGGEKLFF
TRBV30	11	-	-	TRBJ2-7	TGTGCCTGGAGTACCTCCTACGAGCAGTACTTC	CAWSTSYEQYF
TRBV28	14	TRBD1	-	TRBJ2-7	TGTGCCAGCAGTTTATCTGGACAGGGCTACGAGCAGTACTTC	CASSLSGQGYEQYF
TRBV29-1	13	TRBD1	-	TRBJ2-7	TGCAGCGTTAGGACAGGGAGAACCTACGAGCAGTACTTC	CSVRTGRTYEQYF
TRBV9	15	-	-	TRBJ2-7	TGTGCCACCCCCCCCCGACAGGCGAAGGTAGGCGAGCAGTACTTC	CATPPRQAKVGEQYF
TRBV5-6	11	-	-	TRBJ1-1	TGTGCCAGCAGCTTGTCCAGTGAAGCTTTCTTT	CASSLSSEAFF
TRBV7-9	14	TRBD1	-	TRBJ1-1	TGTGCCAGCAGCACCGGGACAGCAAACACTGAAGCTTTCTTT	CASSTGTANTEAFF
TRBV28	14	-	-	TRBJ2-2	TGTGCCAGCAGTATCCCGGACTTCCCCGGGGAGCTGTTTTTT	CASSIPDFPGELFF
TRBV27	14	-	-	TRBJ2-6	TGTGCCAGCAGTTTAAACTCTGGGGCCAACGTCCTGACTTTC	CASSLNSGANVLTF
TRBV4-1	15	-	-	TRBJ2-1	TGCGCCAGCAGCCAAGTACGGGGAAGCTACAATGAGCAGTTCTTC	CASSQVRGSYNEQFF
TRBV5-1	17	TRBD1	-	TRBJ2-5	TGCGCCAGCAGCTATACCGGGACAGGGGTATACCAAGAGACCCAGTACTTC	CASSYTGTGVYQETQYF
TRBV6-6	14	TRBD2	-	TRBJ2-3	TGTGCCAGCCGACTAGCGGCAAGCACAGATACGCAGTATTTT	CASRLAASTDTQYF
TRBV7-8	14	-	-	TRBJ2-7	TGTGCCAGCAGCACAAGGGCTCTCATCTACGAGCAGTACTTC	CASSTRALIYEQYF
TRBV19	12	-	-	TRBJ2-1	TGTGCCAGTAAACCACGCGGGAATGAGCAGTTCTTC	CASKPRGNEQFF
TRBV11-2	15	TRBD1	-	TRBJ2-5	TGTGCCAGCAGCTTAAATGGACAGGGACGCGAGACCCAGTACTTC	CASSLNGQGRETQYF
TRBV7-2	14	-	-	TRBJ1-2	TGTGCCAGCACGGGATTCGGGGCTAACTATGGCTACACCTTC	CASTGFGANYGYTF
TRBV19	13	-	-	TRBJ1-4	TGTGCCAGTAGCCCAGTCACCGGGGAAAAACTGTTTTTT	CASSPVTGEKLFF
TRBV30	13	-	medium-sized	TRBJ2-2	TGTGCCTGGAGCCACAGGGAGGCCGGGGAGCTGTTTTTT	CAWSHREAGELFF
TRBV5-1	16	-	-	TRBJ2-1	TGCGCCAGCAGGGACTTAAGAGGGACGTCCTACAATGAGCAGTTCTTC	CASRDLRGTSYNEQFF
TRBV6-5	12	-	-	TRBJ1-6	TGTGCCAGCAGCGTGATAGATTCACCCCTCCACTTT	CASSVIDSPLHF
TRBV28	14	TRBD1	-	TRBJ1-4	TGTGCCAGCAGGCCGGGACAGGGTAATGAAAAACTGTTTTTT	CASRPGQGNEKLFF
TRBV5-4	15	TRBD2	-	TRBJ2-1	TGTGCCAGCAGCTTGGGTAGCGGGGGTACCCTTGAGCAGTTCTTC	CASSLGSGGTLEQFF
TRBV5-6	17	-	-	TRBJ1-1	TGTGCCAGCAGCTTGGGCCCGGACGGTACCATGAACACTGAAGCTTTCTTT	CASSLGPDGTMNTEAFF
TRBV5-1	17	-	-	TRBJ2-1	TGCGCCAGCAGCTTATCGACCAGGGGCGGGGTAGAGAATGAGCAGTTCTTC	CASSLSTRGGVENEQFF
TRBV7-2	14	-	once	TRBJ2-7	TGTGCCAGCAGCTTAGGGTGGCAGTCCTACGAGCAGTACTTC	CASSLGWQSYEQYF
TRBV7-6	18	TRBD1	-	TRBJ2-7	TGTGCCAGCAGCTTAGTCCCCAACCATCCCGGACAGGGGTACGAGCAGTACTTC	CASSLVPNHPGQGYEQYF
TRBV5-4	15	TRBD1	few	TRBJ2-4	TGTGCCAGCAGCCGGGACAGGGGAGCCAAAAACATTCAGTACTTC	CASSRDRGAKNIQYF
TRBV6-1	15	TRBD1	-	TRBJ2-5	TGTGCCAGCAGTGGAAGACAGGGTAGTTCGGAGACCCAGTACTTC	CASSGRQGSSETQYF